A single sample is the source of the 2 T cell receptor beta chains below, sequenced in a study of circulating CD8 cells and anti-PD-1 response in melanoma. Four subsets defined by PD-1 and/or TIGIT were sorted from live CD3+CD8+TCRalphabeta+ cells. Using approximately 15 ng of total RNA, TCR libraries were made with the QIAseq Immune Repertoire TCR panel. A single record per CDR3 protein comes from TCRdb applying MiXCR to the reads. The table records some 270 distinct CDR3 sequences, roughly 10% of them present only once. The specimen comprised CD8+ T cells from PBMCs, sampled at baseline or after one month of anti-PD-1 therapy (not recorded which). The receptors derive from a human donor with melanoma.

On this clonotype: A far more abundant clone sits one base away, making this likely a read error. V and J are TRBV20-1 and TRBJ2-1, with 7 nucleotides matching TRBD1. The CDR3 runs to 15 residues. The V and J ends lost 0 bases and 10 bases, in that order; junction bases with no gene match: 12. Germline lookup yields CDR1 DFQATT and CDR2 SNEGSKA (reference sequence). The CDR3: CSARDTGELSYEQFF. The CDR3 nucleotides are TGCAGTGCTAGAGACACAGGGGAATTGTCCTACGAGCAGTTCTTC.

This clonotype is classed as medium-sized. V and J are TRBV24-1 and TRBJ1-4; D unclear. The CDR3 is 11 amino acids. V was trimmed by 5 bases and J by 11 bases, leaving 8 bases between them. Germline values: CDR1 KGHDR, CDR2 SFDVKD. Written as DNA, the CDR3 is TGTGCCACCAGTGCCGCCGGGAAACTGTTTTTT. Amino acid sequence: CATSAAGKLFF.